This TCR beta chain was identified in a study of T cells in Graves' hyperthyroidism and ophthalmopathy. General study findings and limits: The authors' 13 V-J model separated ophthalmopathy from stable hyperthyroidism.

RNA transcripts gave rise to amplified TCR beta CDR3 regions. Carried out on the TCR CDR3, a first-round RT-PCR used the HTBI primer set. TCRdb independently ran MiXCR on the multiplex PCR reads; one entry per CDR3 protein. Of approximately 700,000 distinct CDR3 sequences in the sample, about 16% are singletons; the top ten hold around 7.7%. The CDR3 is 13 residues long. V trimming: 0 bases; J trimming: 4 bases; junction bases outside the gene matches: 1. Germline assignment: CDR1 SGHRS and CDR2 YFSETQ. Note on this clonotype: Its target is not known.

Specimen: blood. The TCR was taken from a man aged 18 to 35 with Graves' hyperthyroidism. V is TRBV5-1 and J is TRBJ2-7; 7 bases map to TRBD1. The CDR3 loop is CASSLETGYEQYF. The CDR3 DNA reads TGCGCCAGCAGCTTGGAGACAGGGTACGAGCAGTACTTC.